This T cell receptor (beta chain) was recorded in a study of neurological immune-mediated disorders. Unsorted libraries came from 2 million PBMCs stored at -80 °C. Germline V gene lookup returns CDR1 MGHRA and CDR2 YSYEKL. The V gene lost 0 bases and the J gene lost 0 bases, with 12 bases spanning the gap. This CDR3 is built from 17 residues. General study results and limits: There was no clinical or MRI feature that was associated with the multiple sclerosis repertoire cluster.

The making of cDNA relied on 5'RACE with 10-nucleotide random UMIs. Over 160 million TCR-beta sequences from 15-18 subjects were obtained in each sequencing run. One entry per CDR3 protein results from TCRdb running MiXCR on the 5' RACE reads. The sample yields tens of thousands of distinct CDR3 sequences, 2% to 3% seen once. This clonotype has a count of ten or more. The antigen remains unidentified. The material sequenced was PBMCs. The chain recombines TRBV4-1 with TRBJ1-5; D gene uncertain. This receptor was taken from a man aged 45 to 65 with multiple sclerosis. For the CDR3, the DNA is TGCGCCAGCAGCCAAGAGGAAAGCAGTTATAGCAATCAGCCCCAGCATTTT. Its protein is CASSQEESSYSNQPQHF.